The T cell receptor (beta chain) under discussion was sequenced for a study of CD8+ T cells in alopecia areata. CDR3 length: 17 residues. Germline V gene lookup returns CDR1 MNHEY and CDR2 SMNVEV (reference sequence). V gave up 3 bases and J gave up 7 bases; unmatched junction bases: 11. CD4+ and CD8+ T cells were sorted from PBMCs. As regards this clone: As yet, its antigen is unknown.

Overall study findings and caveats: Besides other cells, scalp samples also yield sequences of resident alphabeta T cells from normal skin. Patients displayed less clarity in TCR sharing than mice, a finding possibly related to HLA. Lesional tissue from the scalp (especially in alopecia totalis/universalis) showed higher clonality than normal scalp.

cDNA reverse transcribed from extracted RNA served as the sequencing template. Clones were read by immunoSEQ multiplex PCR, and TCRdb kept only the in-frame ones, dropping some. The table records some 150,000 clones, more than 55% of them present only once. The chain links TRBV27 to TRBJ2-1, with TRBD2 identical over 11 bases. The receptor comes from a human donor in good health. The sequenced material came from CD8+ T cells sorted from blood. CDR3 in amino acids: CASSFLYTSGRSNEQFF. The CDR3 nucleotides read TGTGCCAGCAGTTTCCTCTACACTAGCGGGAGAAGTAATGAGCAGTTCTTC.